This T cell receptor beta chain was recorded in a study of long-term antiretroviral therapy in people with HIV. Study summary: The 2015 immediate-ART recommendation was preceded by the earliest samples by about a decade.

Trimming cost V 0 bases and J 2 bases; bases outside gene matches: 15. Germline loops: CDR1 SGHTA, CDR2 FQGNSA. The CDR3 loop spans 19 amino acids. Samples were assayed with immunoSEQ v3.0 at survey level. Assay: immunoSEQ multiplex PCR; the TCRdb copy retains only in-frame clones and omits some. The sample lists 15,000 to 20,000 clones, less than 85% occurring once. Study-wide results and limits: The range of CDR3 lengths in HIV repertoires proved narrower than that found in controls.

A remark on this clone: The antigen remains undetermined.

All participants with HIV were treated in the United States. About 1-11 million cryopreserved PBMC were held in samples before DNA extraction. The clonotype originates from a man aged 18 to 30 with HIV. The V call is TRBV7-2, the J call TRBJ2-5; 7 bases map to TRBD2. The sequencing here drew on unsorted PBMCs, taken at the start of antiretroviral therapy, before treatment. This CDR3 is CASSLASRLAVGVQETQYF. Written as DNA, the CDR3 is TGTGCCAGCAGCTTAGCTTCGCGGCTAGCGGTTGGGGTTCAAGAGACCCAGTACTTC.